Below, 30 T cell receptor beta chains from the same sample are listed, as sequenced in a study of T cell responses to AZD1222 COVID-19 vaccine. Only in-frame clones appear in the TCRdb table, and some are missing; sequencing was by immunoSEQ multiplex PCR. This table holds approximately 150,000 clones, around 90% found once. Sample: peripheral blood, taken 28 days after the second dose of the MenACWY control vaccine. The receptors here all came from an adult who received the MenACWY meningococcal vaccine as a control.

The J gene is TRBJ2-6, the V gene TRBV21-1. TRBV21-1 is labeled a pseudogene. CDR3 length equals 16 residues. The CDR3 DNA sequence: TGTGCCAGCAGCAAAGTAGGGGGAGGCGGGGCCAACGTCCTGACTTTC. This gives the protein CASSKVGGGGANVLTF.

This clone showed up just a few times. As DNA, the CDR3 is TGTGCCAGCAGCGTAGCGGTGGGGGGACTAGAAGCCGAGCAGTACTTC. As protein: CASSVAVGGLEAEQYF. The genes are TRBV9 and TRBJ2-7; the match to TRBD2 covers 8 bases. CDR3 length: 16 residues. Trimming cost V 0 bases and J 6 bases; bases outside gene matches: 11. Germline CDR1 and CDR2: SGDLS and YYNGEE.

The chain uses TRBV5-1 and TRBJ2-7, with 7 bases that match TRBD2. The CDR3 runs to 15 residues. Germline CDR1 is SGHRS and CDR2 is YFSETQ. The V and J ends lost 3 bases and 1 base, in that order; junction bases with no gene match: 7. The CDR3 coding sequence is TGCGCCAGCAGCTACGGGAGGCCCGATTCCTACGAGCAGTACTTC. It is translated as CASSYGRPDSYEQYF.

This clone was seen a handful of times. The CDR3 here is CASSLRGASGKGPNEKLFF. The CDR3 DNA sequence: TGTGCCAGCAGCTTAAGGGGGGCGTCAGGGAAGGGACCTAATGAAAAACTGTTTTTT. This chain joins TRBV7-2 and TRBJ1-4; possibly TRBD1 for D (6 bases). The V end lost 2 bases, the J end lost 3 bases, and 22 bases lay between the germline ends. Germline V gene data show CDR1 as SGHTA and CDR2 as FQGNSA. The CDR3 is 19 amino acids.

The V call is TRBV1, the J call TRBJ1-2; TRBD1 is taken as the D call from the table, unchecked against the DNA. TRBV1 is flagged as a pseudogene. The CDR3 is 16 amino acids. The CDR3 region is CTSSQAQNRDNYGYTF. CDR3 DNA sequence: TGCACCAGCAGCCAAGCCCAAAACAGGGATAACTATGGCTACACCTTC.

The V and J genes are TRBV7-9 and TRBJ1-6; unclear D gene. Trimming took 2 bases from V and 9 from J, leaving 5 bases between them. The CDR3 totals 12 residues. CDR1 is SEHNR, CDR2 FQNEAQ, per germline (reference sequence). The CDR3, as DNA: TGTGCCAGCAGCTTATCGGGTTCACCCCTCCACTTT. Translating it yields CASSLSGSPLHF.

The chain couples TRBV11-2 to TRBJ1-2; D call uncertain. The CDR3 runs to 15 residues. Trimming cost V 0 bases and J 0 bases, with 8 bases left between them. Germline V gene sequence: CDR1 SGHAT, CDR2 FQNNGV. As DNA, the CDR3 is TGTGCCAGCAGCTTAGAAGCAGGAGCTAACTATGGCTACACCTTC. Its protein is CASSLEAGANYGYTF.

This chain joins TRBV7-2 and TRBJ1-1, with D possibly TRBD1 on 5 matching bases. Trimming shortened V by 0 bases and J by 6 bases, and 11 bases separated the two germline ends. Looked up from germline, CDR1 is SGHTA and CDR2 is FQGNSA. The CDR3 runs to 14 residues. CDR3 protein: CASSLAGGVSEAFF. The CDR3 nucleotides are TGTGCCAGCAGCTTAGCGGGGGGAGTGTCTGAAGCTTTCTTT.

The rearrangement links TRBV12-5 to TRBJ2-7; D is unclear. Germline V CDR1 and CDR2: LGHNT, FRNRAP. The V end lost 0 bases, the J end lost 6 bases, and 3 bases lay between the germline ends. This CDR3 region has 11 residues. CDR3 in amino acids: CASGLVAEQYF. For the CDR3, the DNA is TGTGCTAGTGGTTTGGTAGCCGAGCAGTACTTC.

The chain uses TRBV5-4 and TRBJ1-1; the D gene is possibly TRBD1 (5 bases). The CDR3 has 12 residues. The V end was cut by 3 bases, the J end by 4 bases, with 7 bases between. CDR1 and CDR2 (germline): SGHNT, YYREEE (reference sequence). The CDR3 loop reads CASSWGGTEAFF. The CDR3 nucleotides read TGTGCCAGCAGCTGGGGGGGCACTGAAGCTTTCTTT.

V gene TRBV7-9 combines with J gene TRBJ2-7; D is ambiguous. The CDR3 totals 16 residues. Trimming pared 5 bases from V and 2 bases from J, leaving 19 bases between. Germline V gives CDR1 SEHNR, CDR2 FQNEAQ (reference sequence). CDR3 sequence: CASSRTPRASTYEQYF. For the CDR3, the DNA is TGTGCCAGCAGCCGAACCCCCCGGGCGTCGACCTACGAGCAGTACTTC.

This chain links TRBV18 with TRBJ1-6; D gene ambiguous. The CDR3 extends over 14 amino acids. Germline CDR1 reads KGHSH; CDR2 reads LQKENI. V was pared by 6 bases and J by 5 bases, with 11 bases between. The CDR3 is CASSPARDNSPLHF. The CDR3 DNA reads TGTGCCAGCTCCCCCGCTCGGGATAATTCACCCCTCCACTTT.

This clone was counted once. This sequence joins TRBV4-3 and TRBJ1-4; TRBD1 might be the D (5 bases). The V end was cut by 0 bases, the J end by 8 bases, with 7 bases between. This CDR3 has 13 amino acids. Germline V gene lookup returns CDR1 LGHNA and CDR2 YSLEER. CDR3 sequence reads: CASSQDQGEKLFF. CDR3 DNA sequence: TGCGCCAGCAGCCAAGATCAGGGAGAAAAACTGTTTTTT.

V gene TRBV5-1 combines with J gene TRBJ1-4; TRBD1 might be the D (6 bases). Looked up from germline, CDR1 is SGHRS and CDR2 is YFSETQ. This CDR3 contains 13 residues. Trimming took off 2 bases at V and 13 bases at J, with 15 bases between the two ends. In DNA form, the CDR3 reads TGCGCCAGCAGCTTCGGGGAGGACAGAGGACTGTTTTTT. This codes for CASSFGEDRGLFF.

This clone has a single count. This chain links TRBV28 with TRBJ2-7; tentative D call: TRBD2 (5 bases). Germline CDR1 is MDHEN and CDR2 is SYDVKM. This CDR3 contains 13 residues. With 8 bases removed from V and 0 bases from J, the gap between germline ends came to 11 bases. The CDR3 nucleotides read TGTGCCAGCCAACGGGGTAGCTCCTACGAGCAGTACTTC. Translating it yields CASQRGSSYEQYF.

The V and J genes are TRBV18 and TRBJ2-7; 8 bases fit TRBD1. CDR1 is KGHSH, CDR2 LQKENI, per germline. CDR3 length: 15 residues. Trimming took 3 bases from V and 1 from J; bases not matched to a gene: 5. The chain's CDR3 is CASSPNQGASYEQYF. CDR3 DNA: TGTGCCAGCTCACCCAATCAGGGGGCTTCCTACGAGCAGTACTTC.

The V gene is TRBV9, the J gene TRBJ2-1; TRBD1 or TRBD2 may be the D gene (5 bases each). Germline V CDR1 and CDR2: SGDLS, YYNGEE. V dropped 4 bases and J dropped 6 bases, with 17 bases sitting between them. This CDR3 region has 15 residues. The CDR3 reads CASSSNLAGSNEQFF. DNA for the CDR3: TGTGCCAGCAGCAGCAACCTTGCAGGGAGCAATGAGCAGTTCTTC.

This chain uses TRBV19 with TRBJ1-3; the D is unclear. CDR3 length: 14 residues. Germline assignment: CDR1 LNHDA and CDR2 SQIVND (reference sequence). V was cut by 3 bases and J by 0 bases, with 6 bases left in between. This chain's CDR3 is CASSIGVSGNTIYF. CDR3 coding DNA: TGTGCCAGTAGTATTGGGGTCTCTGGAAACACCATATATTTT.

V gene TRBV6-5 combines with J gene TRBJ2-7, with 8 bases aligning to TRBD1. Germline V CDR1 and CDR2: MNHEY, SVGAGI. The length of the CDR3 is 14 residues. Trimming took 8 bases from V and 2 from J; bases not matched to a gene: 8. In DNA form, the CDR3 reads TGTGCCAGCCAAAGGGGGACAGGAGCCTACGAGCAGTACTTC. Encoded protein: CASQRGTGAYEQYF.

The chain links TRBV6-5 to TRBJ1-2, with 8 nucleotides matching TRBD1. With 2 bases clipped from V and 2 bases from J, the junction kept 7 bases outside the gene matches. Germline lookup yields CDR1 MNHEY and CDR2 SVGAGI. This CDR3 has 16 residues. CDR3 region: CASSYIQGAKNYGYTF. For the CDR3, the DNA is TGTGCCAGCAGTTACATCCAGGGGGCCAAGAACTATGGCTACACCTTC.

This rearrangement joins TRBV7-9 to TRBJ2-5, with 8 nucleotides matching TRBD1. V shed 5 bases, J shed 5 bases, and the junction held 10 bases outside the gene matches. This CDR3 spans 15 amino acids. CDR1 is SEHNR and CDR2 is FQNEAQ in the germline V gene (reference sequence). Here the CDR3 DNA reads TGTGCCAGCAGCCCATGGACAGGGAAGGGGGAGACCCAGTACTTC. This gives the protein CASSPWTGKGETQYF.

The chain links TRBV27 to TRBJ2-3; TRBD2 agrees at 8 bases. Germline lookup yields CDR1 MNHEY and CDR2 SMNVEV (reference sequence). Germline trimming cut 8 bases from V and 3 bases from J; bases unmatched to any gene: 13. This CDR3 has 16 residues. CDR3 sequence: CASGRQPAGVTDTQYF. In DNA form, the CDR3 reads TGTGCCAGCGGACGCCAGCCAGCGGGAGTAACAGATACGCAGTATTTT.

This clone appeared a single time. The chain couples TRBV6-4 to TRBJ1-4; tentative D call: TRBD1 (5 bases). Germline V CDR1 and CDR2: MRHNA, SNTAGT. The CDR3 runs 12 residues. Trimming took off 6 bases at V and 8 bases at J, with 10 bases between the two ends. This chain's CDR3 is CASRVGAEKLFF. Here the CDR3 DNA reads TGTGCCAGCAGGGTCGGGGCAGAAAAACTGTTTTTT.

The rearrangement links TRBV24-1 to TRBJ2-3; the match to TRBD2 covers 8 bases. Germline V gene lookup returns CDR1 KGHDR and CDR2 SFDVKD. V gave up 6 bases and J gave up 5 bases; unmatched junction bases: 6. The CDR3 length is 14 residues. In DNA, the CDR3 is TGTGCCACCAGTCAAGCGGGAGCAGTAGATACGCAGTATTTT. Translating it yields CATSQAGAVDTQYF.

V and J are TRBV5-1 and TRBJ2-3; tentative D call: TRBD2 (5 bases). Looked up from germline, CDR1 is SGHRS and CDR2 is YFSETQ. V was shortened by 6 bases and J by 4 bases, with 15 bases between the two germline ends. The CDR3 is made up of 14 amino acids. CDR3 residues: CASNQLVTADTQYF. DNA of the CDR3: TGCGCCAGCAATCAACTAGTGACTGCAGATACGCAGTATTTT.

This chain connects TRBV5-5 to TRBJ2-3, with TRBD2 as a possible D gene (5 bases). V lost 0 bases to trimming and J lost 0 bases, with 8 bases between them. The CDR3 runs to 15 residues. Germline CDR1 reads SGHKS; CDR2 reads YYEKEE (reference sequence). CDR3 bases: TGTGCCAGCAGCTTGGGCGGGTCTAGCACAGATACGCAGTATTTT. Protein: CASSLGGSSTDTQYF.

The chain links TRBV7-9 to TRBJ1-6, with D maybe TRBD1 (6 bases). The CDR3 length is 14 residues. CDR1 is SEHNR and CDR2 is FQNEAQ in the germline V gene (reference sequence). Trimming stripped 5 bases from V and 9 bases from J, with 14 bases between. This CDR3 reads CASSPLQGGSPLHF. The CDR3 bases are TGTGCCAGCAGCCCCCTACAGGGCGGTTCACCCCTCCACTTT.

This clone was observed a few times. The J gene is TRBJ1-5, the V gene TRBV6-5; 7 positions match TRBD1. Germline values: CDR1 MNHEY, CDR2 SVGAGI. V lost 7 bases, J lost 3 bases, and 6 bases stayed unmatched. This CDR3 region has 14 residues. Written as DNA, the CDR3 is TGTGCCAGCAAGGGGACAGTTTCCAATCAGCCCCAGCATTTT. Translation: CASKGTVSNQPQHF.

The J gene is TRBJ2-3, the V gene TRBV6-5; unclear D gene. CDR3 length: 12 residues. Germline V gene sequence: CDR1 MNHEY, CDR2 SVGAGI. The V gene lost 4 bases and the J gene lost 4 bases, with 6 bases spanning the gap. In nucleotides, the CDR3 is TGTGCCAGCAGTTTTACACCAGATACGCAGTATTTT. Protein: CASSFTPDTQYF.

The chain recombines TRBV5-1 with TRBJ2-7, with 9 positions matching TRBD1. The CDR3 covers 13 residues. Germline V lookup: CDR1 SGHRS, CDR2 YFSETQ. With V trimmed by 4 bases and J by 4 bases, 3 bases remained unmatched. CDR3 nucleotide sequence: TGCGCCAGCAGCGCCGGACAGGGGTACGAGCAGTACTTC. Its protein product is CASSAGQGYEQYF. The full variable domain, completed using reference TRBV5-1 and TRBJ2-7, is KAGVTQTPRYLIKTRGQQVTLSCSPISGHRSVSWYQQTPGQGLQFLFEYFSETQRNKGNFPGRFSGRQFSNSRSEMNVSTLELGDSALYLCASSAGQGYEQYFGPGTRLTVT.